The 19 T cell receptor beta chains below all came from one sample that was sequenced in a study of B cell selection in AIRE deficiency. The regulatory T cell sort gate was CD4+CD25hiCD127low/negative. Using immunoSEQ multiplex PCR, the repertoire was profiled, and TCRdb retains in-frame clones only, with some absent. The sample includes about 19,000 clones, 90% to 95% of them seen just once. Source material: CD4+CD25+ Tregs sorted from PBMCs. These receptor sequences come from a human donor in good health.

The chain has TRBV5-1 and TRBJ2-2; D is unclear. This CDR3 has 13 amino acids. Trimming pared 0 bases from V and 7 bases from J, leaving 7 bases between. Germline CDR1 reads SGHRS; CDR2 reads YFSETQ. Here the CDR3 DNA reads TGCGCCAGCAGCTTGGCTGTCCACGGGGAGCTGTTTTTT. It yields the protein CASSLAVHGELFF.

The J gene is TRBJ2-2, the V gene TRBV5-6, with TRBD2 matching 9 bases. The J segment lost 5 bases and the V segment lost 5 bases, leaving 4 bases of the junction unmatched. This CDR3 has 14 residues. Germline CDR1 SGHDT, CDR2 YYEEEE. The CDR3 DNA reads as TGTGCCAGCAGACTAGCGGGCAGAACCGGGGAGCTGTTTTTT. Protein product: CASRLAGRTGELFF.

The V gene is TRBV6-6, the J gene TRBJ2-7; tentatively, D is TRBD2 (6 bases). Germline CDR1 reads MNHNY; CDR2 reads SVGAGI (reference sequence). Trimming shortened V by 6 bases and J by 2 bases, and 14 bases separated the two germline ends. CDR3 length: 14 amino acids. In DNA form, the CDR3 reads TGTGCCAGCAGCTTGATGGGCGGGACCTACGAGCAGTACTTC. It codes for CASSLMGGTYEQYF.

The chain joins TRBV5-1 to TRBJ1-1; 8 nucleotides align to TRBD1. Germline V gene sequence: CDR1 SGHRS, CDR2 YFSETQ. The CDR3 sequence is 15 residues long. Unmatched junction bases numbered 10, after V lost 4 bases and J lost 5 bases. CDR3 in amino acids: CASSKRQDRATEAFF. CDR3 DNA sequence: TGCGCCAGCAGCAAGAGACAGGACAGGGCAACTGAAGCTTTCTTT.

The table lists this clone with a count of one. This chain links TRBV5-4 with TRBJ1-2, with TRBD1 as a possible D gene (5 bases). The CDR3 covers 12 residues. Trimming took 3 bases from V and 4 from J, leaving 7 bases between them. The germline V gene encodes CDR1 SGHNT and CDR2 YYREEE (reference sequence). The CDR3 DNA sequence: TGTGCCAGCAGCTCGGGGCCCTATGGCTACACCTTC. Its translation: CASSSGPYGYTF.

The rearrangement joins TRBV9 to TRBJ2-2; the match to TRBD1 covers 7 bases. The CDR3 spans 15 residues. Per the germline V gene, CDR1 is SGDLS and CDR2 is YYNGEE. V was clipped by 0 bases and J by 5 bases; unmatched bases: 4. Here the CDR3 DNA reads TGTGCCAGCAGCGTAGGAGGGGGCTTTACCGGGGAGCTGTTTTTT. This codes for CASSVGGGFTGELFF.

V and J are TRBV5-1 and TRBJ1-4; D not certain. This CDR3 comprises 15 residues. Germline-derived CDR1 and CDR2 are SGHRS and YFSETQ. V was clipped by 0 bases and J by 7 bases, with 13 bases between them. The DNA for the CDR3 is TGCGCCAGCAGCTTGGGAGGGAACCGCGGTGAAAAACTGTTTTTT. It codes for CASSLGGNRGEKLFF.

The chain combines TRBV6-5 with TRBJ2-7; 12 positions agree with TRBD2. Germline CDR1 reads MNHEY; CDR2 reads SVGAGI. This CDR3 comprises 15 residues. Trimming cost V 5 bases and J 2 bases; bases outside gene matches: 4. The CDR3 DNA follows: TGTGCCAGCAGTCGCGGACTAGCGGGGCCCTACGAGCAGTACTTC. This gives the protein CASSRGLAGPYEQYF.

CDR3 nucleotides: TGTGCCAGCACCTCCCGGGACAGGGGCTACAATGAGCAGTTCTTC. This translates into CASTSRDRGYNEQFF. This chain joins TRBV13 and TRBJ2-1, with 10 nucleotides matching TRBD1. The CDR3 extends over 15 amino acids. Trimming removed 7 bases from V and 3 bases from J; junction bases left unmatched: 6. From germline, CDR1 is PRHDT and CDR2 FYEKMQ (reference sequence).

The chain is built from TRBV6-4 and TRBJ2-1; tentatively, D is TRBD1 (6 bases). V lost 6 bases and J lost 7, with 16 bases in between. Germline CDR1 MRHNA, CDR2 SNTAGT. This CDR3 is built from 14 residues. DNA for the CDR3: TGTGCCAGCAGCATGTCCGGGACAAGAAATGAGCAGTTCTTC. This codes for CASSMSGTRNEQFF.

The V and J genes are TRBV20-1 and TRBJ1-1, with no clear D. Deletions cut 6 bases from V and 8 bases from J, with 10 bases between. The germline gives CDR1 DFQATT, CDR2 SNEGSKA (reference sequence). The CDR3 runs 10 residues. This CDR3 reads CSAGWPEAFF. CDR3 nucleotide sequence: TGCAGTGCGGGGTGGCCCGAAGCTTTCTTT.

The chain joins TRBV5-4 to TRBJ1-1; TRBD1 might be the D (5 bases). Germline CDR1 reads SGHNT; CDR2 reads YYREEE (reference sequence). V was pared by 0 bases and J by 4 bases, with 13 bases between. There are 15 residues in the CDR3. DNA for the CDR3: TGTGCCAGCAGCTTGGGACCGGAGGGACTCACTGAAGCTTTCTTT. Translated, it gives CASSLGPEGLTEAFF.

This sequence joins TRBV7-9 and TRBJ2-1; D is ambiguous. The CDR3 covers 15 residues. V was cut by 2 bases and J by 1 base, with 9 bases left in between. CDR1 and CDR2 (germline): SEHNR, FQNEAQ (reference sequence). Here the CDR3 DNA reads TGTGCCAGCAGCTTACCGGGCGGTTCCTACAATGAGCAGTTCTTC. Its protein product is CASSLPGGSYNEQFF.

The gene calls are TRBV5-1 and TRBJ2-2; D possibly corresponds to TRBD1 (6 bases). The length of the CDR3 is 14 residues. The V gene's germline CDR1 is SGHRS and CDR2 YFSETQ. V was cut by 2 bases and J by 4 bases, with 9 bases left in between. This CDR3 reads CASSFWTATGELFF. DNA of the CDR3: TGCGCCAGCAGCTTTTGGACAGCCACCGGGGAGCTGTTTTTT.

The gene calls are TRBV4-1 and TRBJ2-3, with 7 bases identical to TRBD2. The V gene end was trimmed by 4 bases and the J gene end by 2 bases; junction bases not matched to a gene: 9. The CDR3 loop spans 16 amino acids. CDR1 MGHRA and CDR2 YSYEKL come from the germline V gene. The CDR3 coding sequence is TGCGCCAGCAGCCCAAGCCGGGGGAGGGACACAGATACGCAGTATTTT. It yields the protein CASSPSRGRDTDTQYF.

This chain connects TRBV25-1 to TRBJ1-1; D gene unclear. This CDR3 spans 13 amino acids. V lost 4 bases and J lost 1, with 7 bases in between. Germline assignment: CDR1 MGHDK and CDR2 SYGVNS. The DNA for the CDR3 is TGTGCCAGCAGTGTGTACAGGAACACTGAAGCTTTCTTT. Translating it yields CASSVYRNTEAFF.

This chain connects TRBV7-8 to TRBJ1-1; D gene unclear. Germline V gene lookup returns CDR1 SGHVS and CDR2 FQNEAQ. The length of the CDR3 is 11 residues. V was trimmed by 5 bases and J by 11 bases, leaving 12 bases between them. The DNA of the CDR3 is TGTGCCAGCAGCCTCCTTGGGTCGGCTTTCTTT. This sequence encodes CASSLLGSAFF.

The rearrangement uses TRBV12-5 and TRBJ1-1; D gene uncertain. Germline CDR1 is LGHNT and CDR2 is FRNRAP. V dropped 5 bases and J dropped 7 bases, with 11 bases sitting between them. The CDR3 is 12 residues long. CDR3 DNA: TGTGCTAGTGGTCTGATCGACGGTGAAGCTTTCTTT. Its protein is CASGLIDGEAFF. Full variable domain (outside the CDR3, taken from reference TRBV12-5 and TRBJ1-1): DARVTQTPRHKVTEMGQEVTMRCQPILGHNTVFWYRQTMMQGLELLAYFRNRAPLDDSGMPKDRFSAEMPDATLATLKIQPSEPRDSAVYFCASGLIDGEAFFGQGTRLTVV.

The rearrangement joins TRBV19 to TRBJ1-1; maybe TRBD1 (5 bases). The CDR3 loop spans 13 amino acids. Germline V lookup: CDR1 LNHDA, CDR2 SQIVND (reference sequence). Trimming took 3 bases from V and 3 from J, leaving 8 bases between them. The CDR3 bases are TGTGCCAGTAGTATCAGGGTGTACACTGAAGCTTTCTTT. Translating gives CASSIRVYTEAFF.